The TCR beta chain under discussion was sequenced for a study of CD8+ T cells in alopecia areata. General study findings and limits: Scalp clonality and expanded CD8+ clones among the top 100 were significantly decreased by tofacitinib. Affected scalp, especially in alopecia totalis/universalis, had a higher clonality than normal scalp did. Scalp samples also yield sequences of resident alphabeta T cells from normal skin. Whereas mice showed it more clearly, TCR sharing across patients was murkier, possibly because of HLA.

Extraction of RNA preceded its reverse transcription into cDNA, which served as the sequencing template. The assay was immunoSEQ multiplex PCR, and TCRdb's table has in-frame clones only and misses some. The table has roughly 230,000 clones, approximately 40% seen once. Comments on this clone: Its antigen is as yet unknown.

The CDR3 spans 16 residues. V dropped 0 bases and J dropped 6; count of bases not matched to a gene: 10. In germline, CDR1 is SGDLS, CDR2 YYNGEE. The sample's treatment: oral pan-JAK inhibitor, 5-10 mg twice daily. The clonotype originates from a human donor with alopecia areata. This chain uses TRBV9 with TRBJ1-1; 8 nucleotides line up with TRBD1. The specimen comprised CD4+ T cells sorted from blood, sampled at roughly week 38, from a patient treated with tofacitinib. CDR3 sequence: CASSVAAGGVWAEAFF. As DNA, the CDR3 is TGTGCCAGCAGCGTAGCGGCAGGGGGCGTATGGGCTGAAGCTTTCTTT.